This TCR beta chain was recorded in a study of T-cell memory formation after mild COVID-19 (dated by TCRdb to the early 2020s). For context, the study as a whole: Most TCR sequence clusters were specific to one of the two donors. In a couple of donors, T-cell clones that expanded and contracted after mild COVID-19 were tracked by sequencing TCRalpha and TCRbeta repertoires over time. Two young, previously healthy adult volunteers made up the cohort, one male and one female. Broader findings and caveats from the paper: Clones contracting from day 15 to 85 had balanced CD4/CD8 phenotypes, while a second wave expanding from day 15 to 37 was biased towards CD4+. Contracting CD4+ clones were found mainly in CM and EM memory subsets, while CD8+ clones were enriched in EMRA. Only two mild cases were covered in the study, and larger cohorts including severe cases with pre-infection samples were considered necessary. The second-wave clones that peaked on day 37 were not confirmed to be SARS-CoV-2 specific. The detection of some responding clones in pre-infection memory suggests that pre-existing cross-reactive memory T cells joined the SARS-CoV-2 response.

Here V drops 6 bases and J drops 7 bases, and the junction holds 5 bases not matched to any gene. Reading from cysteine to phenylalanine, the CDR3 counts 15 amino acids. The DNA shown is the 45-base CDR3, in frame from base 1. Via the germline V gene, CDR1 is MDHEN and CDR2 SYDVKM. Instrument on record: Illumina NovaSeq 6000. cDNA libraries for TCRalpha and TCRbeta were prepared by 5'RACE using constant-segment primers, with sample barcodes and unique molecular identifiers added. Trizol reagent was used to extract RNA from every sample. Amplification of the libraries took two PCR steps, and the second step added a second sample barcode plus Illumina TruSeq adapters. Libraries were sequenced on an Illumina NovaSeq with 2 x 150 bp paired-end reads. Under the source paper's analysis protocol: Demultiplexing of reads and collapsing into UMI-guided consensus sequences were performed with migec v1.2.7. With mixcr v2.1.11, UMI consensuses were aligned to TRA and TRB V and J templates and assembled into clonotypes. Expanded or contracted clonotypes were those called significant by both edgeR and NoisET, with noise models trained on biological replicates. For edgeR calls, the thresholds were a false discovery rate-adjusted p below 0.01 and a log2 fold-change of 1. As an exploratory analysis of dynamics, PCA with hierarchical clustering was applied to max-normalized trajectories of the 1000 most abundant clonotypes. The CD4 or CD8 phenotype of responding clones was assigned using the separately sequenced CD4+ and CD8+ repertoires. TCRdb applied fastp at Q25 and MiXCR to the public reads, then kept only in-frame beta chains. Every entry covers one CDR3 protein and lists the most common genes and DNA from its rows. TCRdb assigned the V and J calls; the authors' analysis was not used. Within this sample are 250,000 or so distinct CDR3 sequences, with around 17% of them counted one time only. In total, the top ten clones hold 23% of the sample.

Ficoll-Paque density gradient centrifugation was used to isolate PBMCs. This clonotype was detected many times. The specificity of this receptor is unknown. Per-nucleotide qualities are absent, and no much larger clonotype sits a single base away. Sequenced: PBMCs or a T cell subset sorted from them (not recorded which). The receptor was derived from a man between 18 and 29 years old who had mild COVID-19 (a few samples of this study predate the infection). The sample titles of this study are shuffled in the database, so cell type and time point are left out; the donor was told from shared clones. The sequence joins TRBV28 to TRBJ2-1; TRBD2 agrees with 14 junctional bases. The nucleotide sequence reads TGTGCCAGCAGCCCGACTAGCGGGGGGGGAAATGAGCAGTTCTTC. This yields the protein CASSPTSGGGNEQFF.